These 32 T cell receptor beta chains originate from one sample sequenced in a study of shared clonotypes between healthy human individuals. Using immunoSEQ multiplex PCR, the repertoire was profiled, and TCRdb retains in-frame clones only, with some absent. The sample contains 2 million to 3 million clones, roughly nine tenths of which appear only once. Specimen: naive CD4+ T cells sorted from blood. Subset indicated: CD45RA+ positively selected. All receptors derive from a young man in good health.

A single count supports this clone. This chain connects TRBV7-2 to TRBJ1-2; D is unresolved. The ends were cut back, 3 bases at V and 6 bases at J, with 5 bases in the middle. Per germline, CDR1 SGHTA and CDR2 FQGNSA. The CDR3 is 11 amino acids. The CDR3 nucleotides read TGTGCCAGCAGCTTCGAGGATGGCTACACCTTC. It is translated as CASSFEDGYTF.

The V call is TRBV5-1, the J call TRBJ1-2; D perhaps matches TRBD1 (5 bases). The CDR3 has 14 residues. Trimming removed 0 bases from V and 8 bases from J, with 14 bases in between. CDR1 and CDR2 (germline): SGHRS, YFSETQ. The CDR3 protein is CASSLAWGMDGYTF. The CDR3 coding sequence is TGCGCCAGCAGCTTGGCATGGGGGATGGACGGCTACACCTTC. The full variable domain, completed using reference TRBV5-1 and TRBJ1-2, is KAGVTQTPRYLIKTRGQQVTLSCSPISGHRSVSWYQQTPGQGLQFLFEYFSETQRNKGNFPGRFSGRQFSNSRSEMNVSTLELGDSALYLCASSLAWGMDGYTFGSGTRLTVV.

The chain combines TRBV5-1 with TRBJ2-7; no definite D call. V lost 4 bases, J lost 1 base, and 6 bases lay in between. The CDR3 loop spans 12 amino acids. Germline V gives CDR1 SGHRS, CDR2 YFSETQ. CDR3 sequence: CASSIGSYEQYF. In DNA, the CDR3 is TGCGCCAGCAGCATCGGTTCCTACGAGCAGTACTTC. The full variable domain, completed using reference TRBV5-1 and TRBJ2-7, is KAGVTQTPRYLIKTRGQQVTLSCSPISGHRSVSWYQQTPGQGLQFLFEYFSETQRNKGNFPGRFSGRQFSNSRSEMNVSTLELGDSALYLCASSIGSYEQYFGPGTRLTVT.

As DNA, the CDR3 is TGTGCCAGCAGTGGTGGCGGGGGGATCACAGATACGCAGTATTTT. Protein product: CASSGGGGITDTQYF. The gene calls are TRBV2 and TRBJ2-3, with 8 nucleotides matching TRBD2. V gave up 4 bases and J gave up 2 bases; unmatched junction bases: 5. Germline assignment: CDR1 SNHLY and CDR2 FYNNEI. CDR3 length: 15 residues.

This clone was counted between two and nine times. V usage is TRBV30 and J usage is TRBJ1-1, with 7 nucleotides matching TRBD1. The germline V gene encodes CDR1 GTSNPN and CDR2 SVGIG (reference sequence). This CDR3 has 12 amino acids. V shed 8 bases, J shed 2 bases, and the junction held 5 bases outside the gene matches. The CDR3 nucleotides read TGTGCCGGAAACAGGGGAAACACTGAAGCTTTCTTT. Translation: CAGNRGNTEAFF.

The chain uses TRBV7-9 and TRBJ1-6, with a tentative D call TRBD1 (6 bases). Trimming left V 5 bases short and J 9 bases short, with 17 bases between. Germline-derived CDR1 and CDR2 are SEHNR and FQNEAQ (reference sequence). The CDR3 totals 15 residues. CDR3 residues: CASSPQGGRGSPLHF. CDR3 DNA: TGTGCCAGCAGCCCTCAAGGGGGGCGTGGTTCACCCCTCCACTTT.

The rearrangement uses TRBV10-3 and TRBJ2-1; 11 bases are a match to TRBD2. The CDR3 covers 16 residues. Losses at the gene ends were 0 bases for V and 5 bases for J; bases not matched to a gene: 3. Germline CDR1 reads ENHRY; CDR2 reads SYGVKD. The CDR3 nucleotides read TGTGCCATCAGTGAGTCGTTACTAGCGGGAGACAATGAGCAGTTCTTC. Amino acids: CAISESLLAGDNEQFF.

The chain couples TRBV5-5 to TRBJ2-1; TRBD1 aligns across 8 bases. Germline V lookup: CDR1 SGHKS, CDR2 YYEKEE (reference sequence). V shed 4 bases, J shed 7 bases, and the junction held 10 bases outside the gene matches. The CDR3 length is 15 residues. The CDR3 is CASSPGQGHGNEQFF. CDR3 sequence (DNA): TGTGCCAGCAGCCCAGGACAGGGCCATGGGAATGAGCAGTTCTTC.

A remark on this clone: Other nucleotide sequences in the sample specify the same CDR3. The J gene is TRBJ2-5, the V gene TRBV6-5, with D hard to call. There are 11 residues in the CDR3. The germline V and J ends were trimmed by 6 bases and 4 bases, with 6 bases remaining between them. Germline V gene sequence: CDR1 MNHEY, CDR2 SVGAGI. The CDR3 protein is CASSARETQYF. CDR3 nucleotides: TGTGCCAGCAGCGCCAGAGAGACCCAGTACTTC.

The chain is built from TRBV30 and TRBJ2-5, with D tentatively TRBD1 (6 bases). The end of the DNA aligns better with TRBJ2-7, so the J call may be wrong. This CDR3 has 14 amino acids. Germline CDR1 and CDR2: GTSNPN and SVGIG (reference sequence). The CDR3 region is CAWWGHGGSYEQYF. The CDR3, as DNA: TGTGCCTGGTGGGGACACGGTGGCTCCTACGAGCAGTACTTC.

The chain's CDR3 is CASSTVGANTGELFF. In DNA form, the CDR3 reads TGTGCCAGTAGTACCGTGGGGGCCAACACCGGGGAGCTGTTTTTT. The chain has TRBV19 and TRBJ2-2; possibly TRBD1 for D (6 bases). The V end lost 4 bases, the J end lost 2 bases, and 11 bases lay between the germline ends. Germline CDR1 is LNHDA and CDR2 is SQIVND (reference sequence). CDR3 length: 15 amino acids. Full variable domain (outside the CDR3, taken from reference TRBV19 and TRBJ2-2): DGGITQSPKYLFRKEGQNVTLSCEQNLNHDAMYWYRQDPGQGLRLIYYSQIVNDFQKGDIAEGYSVSREKKESFPLTVTSAQKNPTAFYLCASSTVGANTGELFFGEGSRLTVL.

This clone was seen a single time. The gene calls are TRBV6-6 and TRBJ2-7, with D tentatively TRBD2 (6 bases). Germline V gives CDR1 MNHNY, CDR2 SVGAGI (reference sequence). The CDR3 extends over 13 amino acids. Trimming stripped 6 bases from V and 7 bases from J, with 16 bases between. In nucleotides, the CDR3 is TGTGCCAGCAGGTTCGTGTTGGGGGGAGAGCAGTACTTC. Translated, it gives CASRFVLGGEQYF.

This clone occurred a few times. The chain links TRBV4-1 to TRBJ1-4, with D uncertain. Between the trimmed V and J ends, which lost 1 base and 5 bases, there was a span of 5 bases. The CDR3 loop spans 13 amino acids. CDR1 and CDR2 from the germline V gene are MGHRA and YSYEKL. The CDR3 region has the DNA TGCGCCAGCAGCCAAGGGAGGAATGAAAAACTGTTTTTT. It codes for CASSQGRNEKLFF.

The rearrangement joins TRBV5-4 to TRBJ2-3; TRBD1 matches 8 bases. Trimming cost V 6 bases and J 3 bases; bases outside gene matches: 9. The CDR3 length is 15 residues. Germline CDR1 reads SGHNT; CDR2 reads YYREEE (reference sequence). The CDR3 DNA follows: TGTGCCAGCAACCCAGCAGGGGGCAGAACAGATACGCAGTATTTT. As protein: CASNPAGGRTDTQYF.

This clone has a single count. Written as DNA, the CDR3 is TGTGCCAGCAGCGTAGGTGGGGGCGCTTCGGGCGAGCAGTACTTC. Residues: CASSVGGGASGEQYF. The V gene is TRBV9, the J gene TRBJ2-7; the D gene is possibly TRBD1 (6 bases). Trimming took 0 bases from V and 6 from J, leaving 16 bases between them. Germline assignment: CDR1 SGDLS and CDR2 YYNGEE. The CDR3 is 15 residues long.

V gene TRBV5-1 combines with J gene TRBJ2-7; D may be TRBD1 or TRBD2 (5 bases each). Trimming pared 4 bases from V and 0 bases from J, leaving 17 bases between. This CDR3 has 16 amino acids. From germline, CDR1 is SGHRS and CDR2 YFSETQ. The CDR3 protein is CASSEGTGHISYEQYF. The CDR3 nucleotides read TGCGCCAGCAGCGAAGGGACGGGCCACATCTCCTACGAGCAGTACTTC.

V and J are TRBV29-1 and TRBJ1-5; 7 nucleotides agree with TRBD1. The CDR3 is 14 amino acids. Per germline, CDR1 SQVTM and CDR2 ANQGSEA. V lost 4 bases and J lost 3; bases outside the gene matches: 6. The CDR3 loop is CSVGVGGVNQPQHF. The CDR3 region has the DNA TGCAGCGTTGGAGTAGGGGGCGTCAATCAGCCCCAGCATTTT.

The CDR3 loop is CASSNSGGAWETQYF. The CDR3 DNA reads as TGCGCCAGCAGCAATAGCGGGGGGGCCTGGGAGACCCAGTACTTC. V usage is TRBV4-1 and J usage is TRBJ2-5, with 11 positions matching TRBD2. Unmatched junction bases numbered 7, after V lost 5 bases and J lost 5 bases. The germline CDR1 and CDR2 sequences are MGHRA and YSYEKL. This CDR3 is 15 amino acids long.

The chain combines TRBV4-1 with TRBJ1-5; D gene unclear. There are 13 residues in the CDR3. Germline values: CDR1 MGHRA, CDR2 YSYEKL. The V gene lost 5 bases and the J gene lost 0 bases, with 5 bases spanning the gap. The chain's CDR3 is CASSFNSNQPQHF. The CDR3 nucleotides are TGCGCCAGCAGCTTTAATAGCAATCAGCCCCAGCATTTT.

To note about this clone: In the same sample, other DNA sequences code for this CDR3. The chain recombines TRBV5-4 with TRBJ2-5; D gene uncertain. The germline V gene has CDR1 SGHNT and CDR2 YYREEE (reference sequence). V lost 4 bases and J 1 base, leaving 5 bases between the germline ends. The length of the CDR3 is 12 residues. CDR3 protein: CASSAAQETQYF. CDR3 nucleotides: TGTGCCAGCAGCGCAGCCCAAGAGACCCAGTACTTC.

The chain has TRBV18 and TRBJ1-3, with D uncertain. The CDR3 loop spans 14 amino acids. Germline V gene sequence: CDR1 KGHSH, CDR2 LQKENI. V was cut by 7 bases and J by 1 base, with 11 bases left in between. This CDR3 reads CASYGQESGNTIYF. The CDR3 nucleotides read TGTGCCAGCTACGGGCAGGAGTCTGGAAACACCATATATTTT.

The genes are TRBV9 and TRBJ2-3, with no clear D. This CDR3 is 15 amino acids long. The germline V gene has CDR1 SGDLS and CDR2 YYNGEE. The V and J ends lost 0 bases and 4 bases respectively, with 12 bases between them. For the CDR3, the DNA is TGTGCCAGCAGCGTAGAGGGTTACCAGGCAGATACGCAGTATTTT. It translates to CASSVEGYQADTQYF.

The chain couples TRBV21-1 to TRBJ2-7. TRBV21-1 is a pseudogene segment. This CDR3 is built from 13 residues. This CDR3 reads CASIERKANEQYF. The CDR3 DNA sequence: TGTGCCAGCATCGAAAGAAAGGCTAACGAGCAGTACTTC.

J is TRBJ2-3 and V is TRBV25-1; either TRBD1 or TRBD2 may supply D (6 bases each). V was shortened by 7 bases and J by 1 base, with 15 bases between the two germline ends. Germline lookup yields CDR1 MGHDK and CDR2 SYGVNS. The CDR3 covers 15 residues. Here the CDR3 DNA reads TGTGCCAGCACGGAGGGACAACTCCGCACAGATACGCAGTATTTT. This gives the protein CASTEGQLRTDTQYF.

The chain joins TRBV25-1 to TRBJ1-1, with D unclear. Trimming left V 2 bases short and J 0 bases short, with 19 bases between. The CDR3 covers 18 residues. Germline V gene data show CDR1 as MGHDK and CDR2 as SYGVNS. CDR3 loop: CASSETPGTTLMNTEAFF. The CDR3 DNA sequence: TGTGCCAGCAGTGAAACCCCGGGAACGACTCTCATGAACACTGAAGCTTTCTTT. Supplemented by reference TRBV25-1 and TRBJ1-1, the full variable domain reads EADIYQTPRYLVIGTGKKITLECSQTMGHDKMYWYQQDPGMELHLIHYSYGVNSTEKGDLSSESTVSRIRTEHFPLTLESARPSHTSQYLCASSETPGTTLMNTEAFFGQGTRLTVV.

The V call is TRBV18, the J call TRBJ1-3, with D maybe TRBD1 (5 bases). V lost 2 bases and J 0 bases, leaving 17 bases between the germline ends. Germline CDR1 KGHSH, CDR2 LQKENI. This CDR3 has 18 residues. Here the CDR3 reads CASSPSWDFSSSGNTIYF. CDR3 DNA: TGTGCCAGCTCACCAAGCTGGGACTTCTCTAGCTCTGGAAACACCATATATTTT.

This clone was counted a few times. V usage is TRBV30 and J usage is TRBJ1-1, with 7 bases aligning to TRBD1. The CDR3 totals 15 residues. Trimming at V came to 4 bases and at J to 0 bases, leaving 8 bases not matched to a gene. CDR1 GTSNPN and CDR2 SVGIG come from the germline V gene (reference sequence). For the CDR3, the DNA is TGTGCCTGGATTCCCTCGGGACAGTTGAACACTGAAGCTTTCTTT. It codes for CAWIPSGQLNTEAFF.

To note about this clone: Relative to the germline gene, one junction end is altered; a read error may explain this. The rearrangement joins TRBV28 to TRBJ1-6; D ambiguous. CDR3 length: 14 amino acids. CDR1 and CDR2 from the germline V gene are MDHEN and SYDVKM. CDR3 in DNA: TGTGCCGGCAGTTTAAGCCGGGTAGGGTCACCCCTCCACTTT. Protein: CAGSLSRVGSPLHF.

The rearrangement links TRBV5-6 to TRBJ2-5; 7 bases line up with TRBD1. Germline CDR1 and CDR2: SGHDT and YYEEEE. The ends lost 2 bases at V and 10 bases at J; junction bases unmatched: 14. The length of the CDR3 is 15 residues. CDR3 amino acids: CASSFRTGGSSDQYF. The CDR3 nucleotides read TGTGCCAGCAGCTTCCGGACAGGCGGTTCATCGGACCAGTACTTC.

The chain has TRBV19 and TRBJ1-6, with TRBD1 matching 8 bases. Germline V CDR1 and CDR2: LNHDA, SQIVND (reference sequence). Trimming cost V 7 bases and J 10 bases; bases outside gene matches: 9. The CDR3 contains 14 residues. The DNA of the CDR3 is TGTGCCAGTAAGGGGACAGGTTTGAGGTCACCCCTCCACTTT. It is translated as CASKGTGLRSPLHF.

The CDR3 loop is CASSAIKTQYF. In DNA, the CDR3 is TGTGCCAGCAGTGCTATAAAAACCCAGTACTTC. V gene TRBV6-1 combines with J gene TRBJ2-5; D remains ambiguous. Germline V gene data show CDR1 as MNHNS and CDR2 as SASEGT. Trimming stripped 4 bases from V and 8 bases from J, with 8 bases between. This CDR3 region has 11 residues.

In regard to this clone: Other nucleotide sequences from this sample produce the same CDR3. The chain uses TRBV18 and TRBJ2-3; tentatively, D is TRBD2 (5 bases). The V and J ends lost 6 bases and 3 bases respectively, with 10 bases between them. This CDR3 spans 13 amino acids. From germline, CDR1 is KGHSH and CDR2 LQKENI. Written as DNA, the CDR3 is TGTGCCAGCTCCCTCGGCGGGACAGATACGCAGTATTTT. Its protein is CASSLGGTDTQYF. Combining the CDR3 with reference TRBV18 and TRBJ2-3 gives the whole variable domain NAGVMQNPRHLVRRRGQEARLRCSPMKGHSHVYWYRQLPEEGLKFMVYLQKENIIDESGMPKERFSAEFPKEGPSILRIQQVVRGDSAAYFCASSLGGTDTQYFGPGTRLTVL.